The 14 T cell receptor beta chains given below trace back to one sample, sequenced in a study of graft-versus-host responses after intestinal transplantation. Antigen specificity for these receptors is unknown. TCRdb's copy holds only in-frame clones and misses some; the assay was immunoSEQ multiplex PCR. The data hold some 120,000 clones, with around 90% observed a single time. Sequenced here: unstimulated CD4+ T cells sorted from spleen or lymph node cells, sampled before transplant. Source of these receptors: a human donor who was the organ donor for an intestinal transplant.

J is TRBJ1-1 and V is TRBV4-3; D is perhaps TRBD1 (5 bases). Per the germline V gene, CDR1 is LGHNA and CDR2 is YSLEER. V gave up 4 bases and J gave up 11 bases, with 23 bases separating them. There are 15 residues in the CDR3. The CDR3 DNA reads TGCGCCAGCAGCCGAGGGATCGGGGCCTACGGTGAGGCTTTCTTT. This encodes CASSRGIGAYGEAFF.

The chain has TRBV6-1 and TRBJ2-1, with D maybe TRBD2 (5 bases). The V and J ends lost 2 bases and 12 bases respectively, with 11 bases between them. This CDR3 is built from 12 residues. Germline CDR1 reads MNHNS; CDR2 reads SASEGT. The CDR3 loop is CASSEYPSPQFF. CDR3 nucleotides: TGTGCCAGCAGTGAATACCCTAGCCCGCAGTTCTTC.

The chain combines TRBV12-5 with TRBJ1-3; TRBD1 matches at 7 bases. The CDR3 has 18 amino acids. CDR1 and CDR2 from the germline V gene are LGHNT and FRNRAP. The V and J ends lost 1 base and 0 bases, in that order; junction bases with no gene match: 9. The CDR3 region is CASGLGRNRGRSGNTIYF. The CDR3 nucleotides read TGTGCTAGTGGTTTGGGCCGAAACAGGGGTCGCTCTGGAAACACCATATATTTT.

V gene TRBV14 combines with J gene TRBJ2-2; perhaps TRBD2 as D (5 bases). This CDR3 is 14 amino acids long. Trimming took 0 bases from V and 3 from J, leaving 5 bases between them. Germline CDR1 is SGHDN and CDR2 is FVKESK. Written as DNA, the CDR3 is TGTGCCAGCAGCCAAGAGAGGGACACCGGGGAGCTGTTTTTT. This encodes CASSQERDTGELFF. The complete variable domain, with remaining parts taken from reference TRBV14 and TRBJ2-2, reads EAGVTQFPSHSVIEKGQTVTLRCDPISGHDNLYWYRRVMGKEIKFLLHFVKESKQDESGMPNNRFLAERTGGTYSTLKVQPAELEDSGVYFCASSQERDTGELFFGEGSRLTVL.

As DNA, the CDR3 is TGTGCCAGCCAGCGGGAGGCGGGGGAGACCCAGTACTTC. It translates to CASQREAGETQYF. The chain carries TRBV6-4 and TRBJ2-5, with TRBD2 matching over 9 bases. Germline V gene lookup returns CDR1 MRHNA and CDR2 SNTAGT. J was trimmed by 5 bases and V by 8 bases; bases with no gene match: 6. The length of the CDR3 is 13 residues.

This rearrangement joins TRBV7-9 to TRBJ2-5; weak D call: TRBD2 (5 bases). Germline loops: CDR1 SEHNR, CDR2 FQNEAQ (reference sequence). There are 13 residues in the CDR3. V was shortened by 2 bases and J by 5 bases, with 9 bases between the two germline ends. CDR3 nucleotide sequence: TGTGCCAGCAGCTTACTAGCCGGGGAGACCCAGTACTTC. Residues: CASSLLAGETQYF. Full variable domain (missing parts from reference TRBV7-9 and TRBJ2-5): DTGVSQNPRHKITKRGQNVTFRCDPISEHNRLYWYRQTLGQGPEFLTYFQNEAQLEKSRLLSDRFSAERPKGSFSTLEIQRTEQGDSAMYLCASSLLAGETQYFGPGTRLLVL.

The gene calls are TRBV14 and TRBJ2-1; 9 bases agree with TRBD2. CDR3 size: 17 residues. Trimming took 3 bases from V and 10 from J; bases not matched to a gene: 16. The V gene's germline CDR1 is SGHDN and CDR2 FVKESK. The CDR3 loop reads CASSHIIPGLALREQFF. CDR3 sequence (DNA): TGTGCCAGCAGCCATATTATACCGGGACTAGCATTACGCGAGCAGTTCTTC.

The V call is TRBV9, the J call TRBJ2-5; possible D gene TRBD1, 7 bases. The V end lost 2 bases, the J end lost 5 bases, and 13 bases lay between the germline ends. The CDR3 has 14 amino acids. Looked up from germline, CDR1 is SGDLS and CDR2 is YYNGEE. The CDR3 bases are TGTGCCAGCAGCGTCGAACAGGGGAGGGAGACCCAGTACTTC. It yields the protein CASSVEQGRETQYF.

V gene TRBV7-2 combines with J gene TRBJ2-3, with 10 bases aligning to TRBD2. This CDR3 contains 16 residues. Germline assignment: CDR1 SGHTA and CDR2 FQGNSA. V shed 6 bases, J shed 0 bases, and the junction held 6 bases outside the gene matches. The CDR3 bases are TGTGCCAGCAGTTGGAGACTAGCGGGTAGCACAGATACGCAGTATTTT. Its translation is CASSWRLAGSTDTQYF.

The CDR3: CASSVTTGTEAFF. The DNA for the CDR3 is TGTGCCAGCAGCGTAACTACCGGCACTGAAGCTTTCTTT. The chain employs TRBV9 and TRBJ1-1; no clear D. The V end lost 1 base, the J end lost 4 bases, and 8 bases lay between the germline ends. There are 13 residues in the CDR3. Germline V gene sequence: CDR1 SGDLS, CDR2 YYNGEE.

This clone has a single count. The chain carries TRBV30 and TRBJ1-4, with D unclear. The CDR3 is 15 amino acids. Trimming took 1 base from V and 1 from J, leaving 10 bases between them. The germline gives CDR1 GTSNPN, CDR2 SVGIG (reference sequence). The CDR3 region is CAWSGGTKTNEKLFF. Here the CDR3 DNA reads TGTGCCTGGAGTGGGGGAACAAAAACTAATGAAAAACTGTTTTTT.

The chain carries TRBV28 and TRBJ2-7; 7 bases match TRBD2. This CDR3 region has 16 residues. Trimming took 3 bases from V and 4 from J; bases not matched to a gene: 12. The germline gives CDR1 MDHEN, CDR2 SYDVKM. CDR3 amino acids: CASSFPLWRERYEQYF. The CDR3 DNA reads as TGTGCCAGCAGTTTTCCCCTCTGGCGGGAGAGGTACGAGCAGTACTTC.

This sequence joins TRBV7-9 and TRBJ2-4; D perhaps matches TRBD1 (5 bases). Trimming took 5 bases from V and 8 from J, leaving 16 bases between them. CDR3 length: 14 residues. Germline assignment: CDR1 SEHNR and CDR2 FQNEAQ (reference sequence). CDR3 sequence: CASSLGAPRDIQYF. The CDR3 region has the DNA TGTGCCAGCAGCCTAGGGGCTCCAAGGGACATTCAGTACTTC.

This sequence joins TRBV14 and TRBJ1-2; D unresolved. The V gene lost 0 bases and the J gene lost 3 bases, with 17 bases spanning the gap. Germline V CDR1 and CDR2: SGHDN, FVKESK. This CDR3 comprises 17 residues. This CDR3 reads CASSQDTRRYLHYGYTF. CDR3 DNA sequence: TGTGCCAGCAGCCAAGACACCCGAAGGTACCTTCACTATGGCTACACCTTC.